This is a list of T cell receptor beta chains from one sample in a study of shared clonotypes between healthy human individuals. Produced via immunoSEQ multiplex PCR; TCRdb's table is partial and in-frame only. The table lists some 2 million clones, about 95% of them singletons. The sample taken for sequencing was naive CD8+ T cells sorted from blood. Receptors originate from a man aged 18 to 29 in good health. Each CDR3 is given with its conserved first and last residue. D genes are given only for firm matches. Clone size is stated in some rows and not others, as once, few, many or a class when expanded.

cdr3_nt: TGCGCCAGCAGCTTGGGGCTAGCGGGAGGATTTAACTACGAGCAGTACTTC
cdr3_aa: CASSLGLAGGFNYEQYF
clone_size: NA
d_call: TRBD2
j_call: TRBJ2-7
v_call: TRBV5-1

cdr3_nt: TGCGCCAGCAGTCCCGACGGGACAGGGGGCTACACTGAAGCTTTCTTT
cdr3_aa: CASSPDGTGGYTEAFF
clone_size: NA
d_call: TRBD1
j_call: TRBJ1-1
v_call: TRBV10-1

cdr3_nt: TGTGCCAGTAGTCCAGCGGGGACAGGGGCCATGAACACTGAAGCTTTCTTT
cdr3_aa: CASSPAGTGAMNTEAFF
clone_size: NA
d_call: TRBD1
j_call: TRBJ1-1
v_call: TRBV19

cdr3_nt: TGTGCCAGCAGTTATTCTGGGACAGGGTTCGACGAGCAGTACTTC
cdr3_aa: CASSYSGTGFDEQYF
clone_size: NA
d_call: TRBD1
j_call: TRBJ2-7
v_call: TRBV6-5

cdr3_nt: TGTGCCAGCAGCAAGCAACAGGTGGCCAAATATAGCAATCAGCCCCAGCATTTT
cdr3_aa: CASSKQQVAKYSNQPQHF
clone_size: NA
d_call: NA
j_call: TRBJ1-5
v_call: TRBV21-1

cdr3_nt: TGTGCCAGCAGCTTAGGGTTGGTTACGCAGTATTTT
cdr3_aa: CASSLGLVTQYF
clone_size: NA
d_call: NA
j_call: TRBJ2-3
v_call: TRBV13

cdr3_nt: TGTGCCAGCACTTTAGCGGGCTCGGCAGATACGCAGTATTTT
cdr3_aa: CASTLAGSADTQYF
clone_size: NA
d_call: TRBD2
j_call: TRBJ2-3
v_call: TRBV27

cdr3_nt: TGTGCCAGCAGTCCCTCCCCCTCCTACGAGCAGTACTTC
cdr3_aa: CASSPSPSYEQYF
clone_size: NA
d_call: NA
j_call: TRBJ2-7
v_call: TRBV27

cdr3_nt: TGCGCCAGCAGCCTGCTAGCGGGAGACCAAGATACGCAGTATTTT
cdr3_aa: CASSLLAGDQDTQYF
clone_size: NA
d_call: TRBD2
j_call: TRBJ2-3
v_call: TRBV4-3

cdr3_nt: TGTGCCAGCAGTTACCAACCTGAGGGCCGCAACAATGAGCAGTTCTTC
cdr3_aa: CASSYQPEGRNNEQFF
clone_size: NA
d_call: NA
j_call: TRBJ2-1
v_call: TRBV6-5

cdr3_nt: TGTGCCAGCAGCTCCCGGGCCCAGTTGAATGAGCAGTTCTTC
cdr3_aa: CASSSRAQLNEQFF
clone_size: once
d_call: NA
j_call: TRBJ2-1
v_call: TRBV7-6

cdr3_nt: TGTGCCAGCAGTTTCAGGGGGAATGAGCAGTTCTTC
cdr3_aa: CASSFRGNEQFF
clone_size: NA
d_call: TRBD1
j_call: TRBJ2-1
v_call: TRBV27

cdr3_nt: TGCGCCAGCAGCCAGGACCCGGGACTACAGGAGACCCAGTACTTC
cdr3_aa: CASSQDPGLQETQYF
clone_size: NA
d_call: TRBD2
j_call: TRBJ2-5
v_call: TRBV4-1

cdr3_nt: TGTGCCAGCAGCTTAGTCGGAATAAGCTCCTACGAGCAGTACTTC
cdr3_aa: CASSLVGISSYEQYF
clone_size: NA
d_call: NA
j_call: TRBJ2-7
v_call: TRBV7-2

cdr3_nt: TGTGCCAGCAGTTTACTCCGGGACAGGGGCTACGAGCAGTACTTC
cdr3_aa: CASSLLRDRGYEQYF
clone_size: NA
d_call: TRBD1
j_call: TRBJ2-7
v_call: TRBV27